Listed here are 8 T cell receptor beta chains from one sample, sequenced in a study of blood T cell repertoires in COVID-19. Measured with immunoSEQ multiplex PCR; TCRdb has only the in-frame clones, and not every one. The table records about 89,000 clones, about four fifths of them present only once. The source material was peripheral blood. These receptors came from a man in his 70s with COVID-19, enrolled during active disease.

This rearrangement joins TRBV5-3 to TRBJ1-5; unclear D gene. TRBV5-3 is an ORF; its function is uncertain. The CDR3 covers 15 residues. V was cut by 4 bases and J by 7 bases, with 18 bases left in between. The CDR3 is CARSPTGSREQPQHF. The CDR3 coding sequence is TGTGCCAGAAGCCCGACGGGGAGTAGGGAACAGCCCCAGCATTTT.

The CDR3 region is CASSLGVRDSSPLHF. CDR3 in DNA: TGTGCCAGCAGCTTAGGGGTCAGGGACAGTTCACCCCTCCACTTT. The chain combines TRBV7-2 with TRBJ1-6; 7 bases align to TRBD1. From germline, CDR1 is SGHTA and CDR2 FQGNSA. With V trimmed by 1 base and J by 9 bases, 6 bases remained unmatched. The length of the CDR3 is 15 residues.

The chain recombines TRBV28 with TRBJ2-5, with 11 bases matching TRBD2. The length of the CDR3 is 18 residues. Per germline, CDR1 MDHEN and CDR2 SYDVKM. Losses at the gene ends were 6 bases for V and 4 bases for J; bases not matched to a gene: 16. The CDR3 region is CASSRRLAGGRDRETQYF. CDR3 bases: TGTGCCAGCAGCCGAAGGCTAGCGGGAGGACGAGATCGAGAGACCCAGTACTTC.

This chain uses TRBV4-3 with TRBJ2-3; TRBD1 is a possible D gene (6 bases). The CDR3 spans 16 residues. Trimming took off 2 bases at V and 0 bases at J, with 12 bases between the two ends. From germline, CDR1 is LGHNA and CDR2 YSLEER. The CDR3 protein is CASSQWTEDSTDTQYF. The CDR3 DNA reads as TGCGCCAGCAGCCAATGGACAGAGGATAGCACAGATACGCAGTATTTT.

V is TRBV11-3 and J is TRBJ2-5, with TRBD2 as a possible D gene (7 bases). Germline-derived CDR1 and CDR2 are SGHNT and YENEEA. The CDR3 length is 15 residues. V shed 1 base and J shed 4 bases, with 13 bases lying between them. The CDR3 region has the DNA TGTGCCAGCAGCTTAGGGGGGGGGCGCGGAGAGACCCAGTACTTC. It encodes CASSLGGGRGETQYF.

The rearrangement links TRBV5-6 to TRBJ2-1; D perhaps matches TRBD2 (6 bases). This CDR3 is 18 amino acids long. Germline loops: CDR1 SGHDT, CDR2 YYEEEE. Trimming stripped 5 bases from V and 7 bases from J, with 28 bases between. This CDR3 reads CASRLTLTGSRDGNEQFF. The CDR3 region has the DNA TGTGCCAGCAGACTCACCCTTACCGGGAGTCGCGATGGGAATGAGCAGTTCTTC.

V is TRBV9 and J is TRBJ1-4, with 9 bases fitting TRBD1. The CDR3 runs to 15 residues. Germline CDR1 SGDLS, CDR2 YYNGEE. The junction had 6 bases not matched to a gene; V was cut back by 2 bases and J by 7 bases. DNA of the CDR3: TGTGCCAGCAGCGTCGGGACAGGGCAGAGTGAAAAACTGTTTTTT. This codes for CASSVGTGQSEKLFF.

J is TRBJ2-7 and V is TRBV13; tentatively, D is TRBD2 (6 bases). The CDR3 contains 16 residues. V was pared by 4 bases and J by 0 bases, with 16 bases between. Germline CDR1 PRHDT, CDR2 FYEKMQ (reference sequence). In DNA, the CDR3 is TGTGCCAGCAGCTCCCGGGACTCCTCGAGCTCCTACGAGCAGTACTTC. Translation: CASSSRDSSSSYEQYF.